This TCR beta chain originates from a study of early T cells in non-severe SARS-CoV-2 infection. This CDR3 is 15 amino acids long. The V segment lost 4 bases and the J segment 4 bases; nucleotides outside the gene matches: 10. Germline V gene data show CDR1 as SGHNT and CDR2 as YYREEE (reference sequence). In its sample, this clonotype was seen many times. TCRdb called the 5' RACE reads again in MiXCR, with one record for every CDR3 protein. The sample lists tens of thousands of distinct CDR3 sequences; just under 4% were seen once. The source of this sequence is an adult who was a healthcare worker with PCR-confirmed SARS-CoV-2 infection or an uninfected control (not recorded which). Material: whole blood. The chain employs TRBV5-4 and TRBJ1-1; 7 bases are a match to TRBD1. The CDR3 DNA sequence: TGTGCCAGCAGCGACCAAAAGGCAGGGGGCACTGAAGCTTTCTTT. As protein: CASSDQKAGGTEAFF.